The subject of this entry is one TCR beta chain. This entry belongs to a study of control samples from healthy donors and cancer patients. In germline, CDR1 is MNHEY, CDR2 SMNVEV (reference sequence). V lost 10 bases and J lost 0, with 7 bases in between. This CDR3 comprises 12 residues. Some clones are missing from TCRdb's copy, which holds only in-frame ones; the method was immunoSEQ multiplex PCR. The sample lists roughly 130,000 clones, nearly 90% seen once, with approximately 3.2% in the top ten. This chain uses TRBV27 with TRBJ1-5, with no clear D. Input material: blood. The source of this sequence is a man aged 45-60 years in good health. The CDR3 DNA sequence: TGTGCCACCGGGTATAGCAATCAGCCCCAGCATTTT. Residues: CATGYSNQPQHF.